The source of this T cell receptor beta chain is a study of shared clonotypes between healthy human individuals. As defined, naive CD8 cells were CD45RO-negative and positively selected for CCR7, with terminally differentiated effector memory CD45RA+ cells excluded. As regards this clone: Its antigen remains unidentified.

The CDR3 runs 15 residues. Germline V gene lookup returns CDR1 SEHNR and CDR2 FQNEAQ (reference sequence). V shed 4 bases and J shed 4 bases, with 17 bases lying between them. Repertoires were generated with immunoSEQ multiplex PCR, while TCRdb's copy carries only in-frame clones and drops some. The table has over 2,000,000 clones, around 93% seen once. Study-level points and caveats: Blood was the sole source, and tissue repertoires probably differ. An anticipated effect of sequencing depth on clonotype sharing among donors was recognized. Among a handful of donors, roughly 5% of naive CD4 clonotypes were found in common.

The chain combines TRBV7-9 with TRBJ2-7; D possibly corresponds to TRBD2 (6 bases). The TCR was taken from a man between 18 and 29 years old in good health. Some clones in this sample may be carry-over from other donors' samples. Sequencing was done on a sample of naive CD8+ T cells from PBMCs. This CDR3 is CASSWEGAGDYEQYF. DNA of the CDR3: TGTGCCAGCAGCTGGGAAGGAGCGGGTGATTACGAGCAGTACTTC. The whole variable domain, filled in from reference TRBV7-9 and TRBJ2-7, reads DTGVSQNPRHKITKRGQNVTFRCDPISEHNRLYWYRQTLGQGPEFLTYFQNEAQLEKSRLLSDRFSAERPKGSFSTLEIQRTEQGDSAMYLCASSWEGAGDYEQYFGPGTRLTVT.